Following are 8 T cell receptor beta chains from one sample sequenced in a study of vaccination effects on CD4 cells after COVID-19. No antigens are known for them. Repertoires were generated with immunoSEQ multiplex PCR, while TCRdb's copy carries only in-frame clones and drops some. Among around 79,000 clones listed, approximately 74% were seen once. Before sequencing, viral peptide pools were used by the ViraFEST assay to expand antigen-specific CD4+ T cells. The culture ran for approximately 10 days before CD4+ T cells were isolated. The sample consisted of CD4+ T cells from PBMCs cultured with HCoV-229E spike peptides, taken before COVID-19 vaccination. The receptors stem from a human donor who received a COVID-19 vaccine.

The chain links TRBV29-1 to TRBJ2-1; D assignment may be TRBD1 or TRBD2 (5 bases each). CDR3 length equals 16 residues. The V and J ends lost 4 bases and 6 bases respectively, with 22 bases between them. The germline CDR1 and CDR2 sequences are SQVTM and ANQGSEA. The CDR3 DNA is TGCAGCGTTGCTAGACAGCCGGGCGGGCTCCGCAATGAGCAGTTCTTC. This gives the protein CSVARQPGGLRNEQFF.

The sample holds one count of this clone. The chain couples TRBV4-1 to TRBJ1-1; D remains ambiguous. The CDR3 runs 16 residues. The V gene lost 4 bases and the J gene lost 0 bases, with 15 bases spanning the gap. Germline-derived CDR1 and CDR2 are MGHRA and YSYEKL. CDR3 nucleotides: TGCGCCAGCAGCCTGAAACAGAGCCTCATGAACACTGAAGCTTTCTTT. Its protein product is CASSLKQSLMNTEAFF.

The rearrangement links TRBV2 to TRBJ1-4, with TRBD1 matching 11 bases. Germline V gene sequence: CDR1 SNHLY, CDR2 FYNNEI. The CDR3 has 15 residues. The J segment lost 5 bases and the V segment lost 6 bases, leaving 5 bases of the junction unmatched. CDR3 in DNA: TGTGCCAGCAGCCAGGACAGGGGGCGGAATGAAAAACTGTTTTTT. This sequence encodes CASSQDRGRNEKLFF.

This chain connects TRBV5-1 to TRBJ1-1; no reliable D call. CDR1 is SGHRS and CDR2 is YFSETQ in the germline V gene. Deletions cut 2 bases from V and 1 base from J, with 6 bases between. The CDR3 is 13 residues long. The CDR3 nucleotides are TGCGCCAGCAGCTTCGCGGGGAACACTGAAGCTTTCTTT. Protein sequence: CASSFAGNTEAFF.

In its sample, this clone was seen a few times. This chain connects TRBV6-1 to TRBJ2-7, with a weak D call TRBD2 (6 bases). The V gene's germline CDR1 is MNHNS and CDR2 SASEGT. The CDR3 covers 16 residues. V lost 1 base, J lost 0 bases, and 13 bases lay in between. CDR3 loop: CASSEGRGLSSYEQYV. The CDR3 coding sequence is TGTGCCAGCAGTGAAGGCCGGGGACTTAGCTCCTACGAGCAGTACGTC.

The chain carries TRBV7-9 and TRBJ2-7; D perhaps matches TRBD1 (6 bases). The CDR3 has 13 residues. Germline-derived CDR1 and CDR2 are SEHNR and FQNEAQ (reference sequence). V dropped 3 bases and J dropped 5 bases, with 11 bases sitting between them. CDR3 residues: CASSFSGVNEQYV. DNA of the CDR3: TGTGCCAGCAGCTTTTCAGGGGTCAACGAGCAGTACGTC.

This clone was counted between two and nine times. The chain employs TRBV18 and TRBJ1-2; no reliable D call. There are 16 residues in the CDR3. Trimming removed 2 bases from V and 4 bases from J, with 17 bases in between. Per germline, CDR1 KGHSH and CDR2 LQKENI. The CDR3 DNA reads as TGTGCCAGCTCACCAAATGTCGAAGGGCGGGGCTATGGCTACACCTTC. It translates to CASSPNVEGRGYGYTF.

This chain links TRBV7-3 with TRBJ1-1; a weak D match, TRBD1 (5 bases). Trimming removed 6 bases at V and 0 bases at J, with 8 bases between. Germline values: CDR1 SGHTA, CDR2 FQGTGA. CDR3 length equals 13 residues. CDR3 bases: TGTGCCAGCAGTCTACAGGTGAACACTGAAGCTTTCTTT. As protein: CASSLQVNTEAFF.